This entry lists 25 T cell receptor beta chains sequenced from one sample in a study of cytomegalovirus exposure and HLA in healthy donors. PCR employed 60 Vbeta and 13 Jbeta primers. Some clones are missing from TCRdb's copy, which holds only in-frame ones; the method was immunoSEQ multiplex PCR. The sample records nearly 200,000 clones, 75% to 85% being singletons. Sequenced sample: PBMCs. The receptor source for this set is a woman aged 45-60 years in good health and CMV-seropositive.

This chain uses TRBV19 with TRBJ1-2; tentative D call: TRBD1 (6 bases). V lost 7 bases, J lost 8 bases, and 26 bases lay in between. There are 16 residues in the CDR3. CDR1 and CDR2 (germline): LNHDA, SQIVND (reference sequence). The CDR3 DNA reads TGTGCCAGTAAAGAGTATCACCGACAGGTCTCGGGCGGCTACACCTTC. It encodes CASKEYHRQVSGGYTF.

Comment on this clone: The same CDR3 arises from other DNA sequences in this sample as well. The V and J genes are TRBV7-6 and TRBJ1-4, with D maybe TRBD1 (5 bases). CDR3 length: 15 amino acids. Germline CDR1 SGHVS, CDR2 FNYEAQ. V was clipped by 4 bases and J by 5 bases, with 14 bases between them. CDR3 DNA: TGTGCCAGCAGCTCGCGGGACTCCTTCAATGAAAAACTGTTTTTT. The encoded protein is CASSSRDSFNEKLFF.

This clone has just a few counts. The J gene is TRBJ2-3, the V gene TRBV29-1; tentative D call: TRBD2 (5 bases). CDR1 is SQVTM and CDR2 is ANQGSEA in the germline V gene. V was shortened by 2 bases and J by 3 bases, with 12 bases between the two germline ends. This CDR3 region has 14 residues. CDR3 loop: CSVELVRGTDTQYF. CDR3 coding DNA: TGCAGCGTTGAACTGGTCCGAGGGACAGATACGCAGTATTTT.

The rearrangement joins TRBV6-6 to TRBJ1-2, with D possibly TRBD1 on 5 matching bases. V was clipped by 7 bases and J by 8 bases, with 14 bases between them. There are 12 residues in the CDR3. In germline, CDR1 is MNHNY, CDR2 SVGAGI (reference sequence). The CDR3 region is CASTEMGGGYTF. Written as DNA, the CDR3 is TGTGCCAGCACCGAGATGGGGGGGGGCTACACCTTC.

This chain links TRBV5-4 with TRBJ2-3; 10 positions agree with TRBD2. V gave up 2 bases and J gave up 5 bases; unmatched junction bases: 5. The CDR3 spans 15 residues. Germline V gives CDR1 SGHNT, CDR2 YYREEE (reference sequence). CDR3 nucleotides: TGTGCCAGCAGCTTAGCGGGGGGGGTGCAAGATACGCAGTATTTT. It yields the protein CASSLAGGVQDTQYF.

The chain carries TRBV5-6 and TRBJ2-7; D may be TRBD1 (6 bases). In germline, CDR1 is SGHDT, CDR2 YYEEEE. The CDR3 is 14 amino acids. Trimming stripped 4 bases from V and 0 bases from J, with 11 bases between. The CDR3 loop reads CASSGLGGSYEQYF. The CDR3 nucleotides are TGTGCCAGCAGCGGCTTAGGGGGCTCCTACGAGCAGTACTTC.

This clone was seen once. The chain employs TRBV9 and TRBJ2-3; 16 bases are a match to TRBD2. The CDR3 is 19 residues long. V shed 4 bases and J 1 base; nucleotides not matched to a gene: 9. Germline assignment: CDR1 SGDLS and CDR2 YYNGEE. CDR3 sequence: CASSSPGLAGGWGTDTQYF. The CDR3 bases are TGTGCCAGCAGCTCTCCGGGACTAGCGGGGGGGTGGGGCACAGATACGCAGTATTTT.

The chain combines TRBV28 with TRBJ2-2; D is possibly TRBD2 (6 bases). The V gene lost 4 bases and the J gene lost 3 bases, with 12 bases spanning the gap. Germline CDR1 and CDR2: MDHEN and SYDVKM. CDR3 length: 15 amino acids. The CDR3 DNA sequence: TGTGCCAGCAGTTCGGGGGTGGCATACACCGGGGAGCTGTTTTTT. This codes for CASSSGVAYTGELFF.

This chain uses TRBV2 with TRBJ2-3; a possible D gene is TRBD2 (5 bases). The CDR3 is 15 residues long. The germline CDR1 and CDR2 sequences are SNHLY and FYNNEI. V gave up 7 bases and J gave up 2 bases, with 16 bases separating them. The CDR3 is CASTGGKRNTDTQYF. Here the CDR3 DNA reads TGTGCCAGCACGGGCGGTAAGCGGAACACAGATACGCAGTATTTT. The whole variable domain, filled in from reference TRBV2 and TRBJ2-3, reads EPEVTQTPSHQVTQMGQEVILRCVPISNHLYFYWYRQILGQKVEFLVSFYNNEISEKSEIFDDQFSVERPDGSNFTLKIRSTKLEDSAMYFCASTGGKRNTDTQYFGPGTRLTVL.

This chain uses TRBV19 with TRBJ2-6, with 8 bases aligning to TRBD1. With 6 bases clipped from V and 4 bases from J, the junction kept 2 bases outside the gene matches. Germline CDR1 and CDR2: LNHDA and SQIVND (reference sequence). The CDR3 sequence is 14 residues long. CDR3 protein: CASRTGAGANVLTF. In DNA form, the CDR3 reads TGTGCCAGTAGGACAGGGGCCGGGGCCAACGTCCTGACTTTC.

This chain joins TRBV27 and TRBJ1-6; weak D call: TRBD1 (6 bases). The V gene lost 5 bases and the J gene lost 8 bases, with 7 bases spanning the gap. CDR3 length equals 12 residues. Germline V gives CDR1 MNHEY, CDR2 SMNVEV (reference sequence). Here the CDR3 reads CASSQGHSPLHF. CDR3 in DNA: TGTGCCAGCAGTCAGGGGCATTCACCCCTCCACTTT.

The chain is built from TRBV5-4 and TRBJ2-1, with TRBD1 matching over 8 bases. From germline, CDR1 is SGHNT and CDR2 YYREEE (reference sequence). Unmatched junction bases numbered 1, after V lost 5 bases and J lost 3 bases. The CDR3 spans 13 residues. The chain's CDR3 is CASRTGGYNEQFF. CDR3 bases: TGTGCCAGCAGAACAGGGGGCTACAATGAGCAGTTCTTC.

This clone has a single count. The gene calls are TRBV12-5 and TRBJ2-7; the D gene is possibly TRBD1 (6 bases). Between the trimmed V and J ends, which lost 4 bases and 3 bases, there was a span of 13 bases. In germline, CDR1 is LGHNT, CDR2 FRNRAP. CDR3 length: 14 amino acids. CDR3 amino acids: CASGSAGDLYEQYF. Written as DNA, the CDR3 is TGTGCTAGTGGTTCAGCAGGGGATCTCTACGAGCAGTACTTC.

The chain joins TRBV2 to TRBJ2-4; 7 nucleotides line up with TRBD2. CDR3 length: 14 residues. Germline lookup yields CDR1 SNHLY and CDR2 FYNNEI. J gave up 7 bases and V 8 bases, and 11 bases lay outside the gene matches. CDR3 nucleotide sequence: TGTGCCAGCGCACAAGCGGGGAGGCAGAACATTCAGTACTTC. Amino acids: CASAQAGRQNIQYF.

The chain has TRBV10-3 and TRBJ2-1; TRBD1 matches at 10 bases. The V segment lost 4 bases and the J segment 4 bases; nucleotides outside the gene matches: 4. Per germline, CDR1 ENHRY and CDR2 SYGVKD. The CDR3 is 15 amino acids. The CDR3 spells CAISGGTGVYNEQFF. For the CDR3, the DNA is TGTGCCATCAGTGGTGGGACAGGGGTTTACAATGAGCAGTTCTTC.

Here the CDR3 reads CASSLSAPPEKLFF. The CDR3 coding sequence is TGTGCCAGCAGCTTATCAGCGCCTCCAGAAAAACTGTTTTTT. V gene TRBV5-8 combines with J gene TRBJ1-4; D unclear. The CDR3 totals 14 residues. Germline CDR1 reads SGHTS; CDR2 reads YDEGEE. Trimming left V 2 bases short and J 8 bases short, with 13 bases between.

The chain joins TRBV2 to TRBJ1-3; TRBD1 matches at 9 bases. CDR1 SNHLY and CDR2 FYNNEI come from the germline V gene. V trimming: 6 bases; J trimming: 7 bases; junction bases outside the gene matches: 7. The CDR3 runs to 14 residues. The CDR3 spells CASRQGAKANTIYF. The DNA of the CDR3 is TGTGCCAGCAGACAGGGGGCGAAGGCGAACACCATATATTTT.

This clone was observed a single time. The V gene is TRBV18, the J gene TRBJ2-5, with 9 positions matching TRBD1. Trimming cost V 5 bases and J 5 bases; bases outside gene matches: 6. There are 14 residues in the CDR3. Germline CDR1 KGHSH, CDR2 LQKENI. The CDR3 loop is CASSATGGRETQYF. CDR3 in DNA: TGTGCCAGCTCAGCCACAGGGGGCAGGGAGACCCAGTACTTC.

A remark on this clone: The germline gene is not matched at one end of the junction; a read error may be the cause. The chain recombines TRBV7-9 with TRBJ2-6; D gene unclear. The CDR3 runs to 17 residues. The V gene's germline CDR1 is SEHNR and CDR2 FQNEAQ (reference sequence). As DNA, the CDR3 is TGTTCCAGCAGCTTACTTAGCAGCTTCTCTGGGGCCAACGTCCTGACTTTC. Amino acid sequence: CSSSLLSSFSGANVLTF.

The CDR3 nucleotides are TGCGCCAGCAGCATTAGCGGGCCCCTCCTCTACGAGCAGTACTTC. Protein: CASSISGPLLYEQYF. This chain links TRBV5-1 with TRBJ2-7; 7 nucleotides line up with TRBD2. Germline CDR1 and CDR2: SGHRS and YFSETQ. The CDR3 extends over 15 amino acids. V trimming: 4 bases; J trimming: 3 bases; junction bases outside the gene matches: 10.

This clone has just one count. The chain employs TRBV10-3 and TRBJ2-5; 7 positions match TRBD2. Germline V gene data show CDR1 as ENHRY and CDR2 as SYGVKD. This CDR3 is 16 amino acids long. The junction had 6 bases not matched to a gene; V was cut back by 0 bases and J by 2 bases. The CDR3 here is CAISESRYGRQETQYF. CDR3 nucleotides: TGTGCCATCAGTGAGTCCAGGTACGGGAGGCAAGAGACCCAGTACTTC.

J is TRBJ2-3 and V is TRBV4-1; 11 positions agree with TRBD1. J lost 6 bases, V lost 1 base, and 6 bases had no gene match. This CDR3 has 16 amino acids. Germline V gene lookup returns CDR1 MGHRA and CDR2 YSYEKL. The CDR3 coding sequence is TGCGCCAGCAGCCAAGCTATCGGGACAGGGGGGGATACGCAGTATTTT. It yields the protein CASSQAIGTGGDTQYF.

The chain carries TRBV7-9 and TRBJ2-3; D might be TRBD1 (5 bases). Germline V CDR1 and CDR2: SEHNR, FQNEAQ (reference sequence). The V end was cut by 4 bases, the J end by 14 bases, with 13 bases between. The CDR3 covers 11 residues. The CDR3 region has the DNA TGTGCCAGCAGCTCCGGGTCCCAGGGGTATTTT. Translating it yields CASSSGSQGYF.

The CDR3 sequence is CASSPPTGYNSPLHF. As DNA, the CDR3 is TGTGCCAGCAGTCCCCCTACAGGGTATAATTCACCCCTCCACTTT. The J gene is TRBJ1-6, the V gene TRBV28; maybe TRBD1 (6 bases). CDR1 is MDHEN and CDR2 is SYDVKM in the germline V gene. The CDR3 covers 15 residues. V lost 5 bases and J lost 4, with 12 bases in between.

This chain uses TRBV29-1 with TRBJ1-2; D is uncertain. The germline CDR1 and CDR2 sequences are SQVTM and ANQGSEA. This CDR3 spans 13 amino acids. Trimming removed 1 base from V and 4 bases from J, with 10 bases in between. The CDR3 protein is CSVEVGGGYGYTF. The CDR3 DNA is TGCAGCGTTGAAGTAGGCGGTGGCTATGGCTACACCTTC.